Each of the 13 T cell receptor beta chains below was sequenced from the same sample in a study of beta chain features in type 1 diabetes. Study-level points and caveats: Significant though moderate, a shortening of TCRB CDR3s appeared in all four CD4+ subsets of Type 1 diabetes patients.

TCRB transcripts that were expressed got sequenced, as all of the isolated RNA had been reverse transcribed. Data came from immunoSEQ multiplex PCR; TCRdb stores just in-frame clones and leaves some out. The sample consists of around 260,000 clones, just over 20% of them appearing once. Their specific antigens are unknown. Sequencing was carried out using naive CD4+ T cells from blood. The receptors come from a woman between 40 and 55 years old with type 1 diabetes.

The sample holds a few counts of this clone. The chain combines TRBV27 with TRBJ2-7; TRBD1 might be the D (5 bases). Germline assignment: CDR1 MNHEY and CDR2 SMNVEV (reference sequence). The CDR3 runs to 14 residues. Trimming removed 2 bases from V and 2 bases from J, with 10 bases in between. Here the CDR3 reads CASSLRGIAYEQYF. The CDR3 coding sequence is TGTGCCAGCAGTTTAAGGGGAATCGCCTACGAGCAGTACTTC.

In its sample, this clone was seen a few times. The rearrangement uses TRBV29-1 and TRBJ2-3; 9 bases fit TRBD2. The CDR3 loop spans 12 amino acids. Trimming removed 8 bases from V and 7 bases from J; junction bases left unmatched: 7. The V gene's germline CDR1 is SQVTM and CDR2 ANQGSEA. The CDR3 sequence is CSTLSGRYTQYF. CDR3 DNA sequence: TGCAGCACCCTAAGCGGGAGGTATACGCAGTATTTT.

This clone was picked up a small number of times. CDR3 region: CASRGSAYEQYF. As DNA, the CDR3 is TGTGCCAGCAGGGGGAGTGCGTACGAGCAGTACTTC. This rearrangement joins TRBV2 to TRBJ2-7; a possible D gene is TRBD2 (5 bases). There are 12 residues in the CDR3. The germline CDR1 and CDR2 sequences are SNHLY and FYNNEI. Between the trimmed V and J ends, which lost 6 bases and 4 bases, there was a span of 10 bases.

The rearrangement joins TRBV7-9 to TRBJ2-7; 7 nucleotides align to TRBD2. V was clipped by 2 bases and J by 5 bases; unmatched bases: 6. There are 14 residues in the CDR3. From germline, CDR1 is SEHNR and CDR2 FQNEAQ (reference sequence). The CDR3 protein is CASSLRASGDEQYF. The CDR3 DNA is TGTGCCAGCAGCTTAAGGGCTAGCGGAGACGAGCAGTACTTC. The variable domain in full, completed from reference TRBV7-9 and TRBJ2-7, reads DTGVSQNPRHKITKRGQNVTFRCDPISEHNRLYWYRQTLGQGPEFLTYFQNEAQLEKSRLLSDRFSAERPKGSFSTLEIQRTEQGDSAMYLCASSLRASGDEQYFGPGTRLTVT.

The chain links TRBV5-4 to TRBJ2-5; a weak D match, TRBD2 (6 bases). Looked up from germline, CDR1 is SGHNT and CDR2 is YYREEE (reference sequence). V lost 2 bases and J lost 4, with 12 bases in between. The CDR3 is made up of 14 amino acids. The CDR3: CASSFGSAGETQYF. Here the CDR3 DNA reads TGTGCCAGCAGCTTTGGGTCAGCGGGAGAGACCCAGTACTTC.

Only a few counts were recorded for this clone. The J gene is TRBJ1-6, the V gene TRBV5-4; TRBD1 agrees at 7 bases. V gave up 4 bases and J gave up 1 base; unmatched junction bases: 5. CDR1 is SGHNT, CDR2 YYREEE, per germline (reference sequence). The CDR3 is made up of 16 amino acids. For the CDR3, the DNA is TGTGCCAGCAGCCCACAGGGGACGTCCTATAATTCACCCCTCCACTTT. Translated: CASSPQGTSYNSPLHF.

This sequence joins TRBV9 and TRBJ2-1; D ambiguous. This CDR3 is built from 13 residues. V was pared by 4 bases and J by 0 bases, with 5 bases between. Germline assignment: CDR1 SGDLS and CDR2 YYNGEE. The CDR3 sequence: CASSLSSYNEQFF. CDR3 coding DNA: TGTGCCAGCAGCCTCAGCTCCTACAATGAGCAGTTCTTC.

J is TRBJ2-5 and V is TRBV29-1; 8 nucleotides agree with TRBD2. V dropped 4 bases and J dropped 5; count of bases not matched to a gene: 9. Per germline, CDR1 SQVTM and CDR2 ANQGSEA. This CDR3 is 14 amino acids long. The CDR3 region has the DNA TGCAGCGTTGCAACAGCGGGAGCTGGGGAGACCCAGTACTTC. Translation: CSVATAGAGETQYF.

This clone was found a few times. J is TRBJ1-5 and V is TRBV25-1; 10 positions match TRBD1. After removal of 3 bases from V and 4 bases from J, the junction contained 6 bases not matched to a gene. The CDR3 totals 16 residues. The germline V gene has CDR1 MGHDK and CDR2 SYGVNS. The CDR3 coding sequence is TGTGCCAGCAGTGAGTCCGGGACAGGGGAGAATCAGCCCCAGCATTTT. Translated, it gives CASSESGTGENQPQHF.

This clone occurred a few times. CDR3 region: CASSYAGGSYEQYF. The CDR3, as DNA: TGTGCCAGCAGTTACGCGGGGGGTTCCTACGAGCAGTACTTC. V is TRBV6-5 and J is TRBJ2-7, with TRBD2 matching over 8 bases. The V segment lost 2 bases and the J segment 1 base; nucleotides outside the gene matches: 1. Per germline, CDR1 MNHEY and CDR2 SVGAGI. The CDR3 length is 14 residues.

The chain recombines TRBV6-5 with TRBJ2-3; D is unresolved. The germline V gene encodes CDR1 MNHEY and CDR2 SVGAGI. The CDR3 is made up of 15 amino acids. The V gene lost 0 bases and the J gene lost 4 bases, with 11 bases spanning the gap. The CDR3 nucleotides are TGTGCCAGCAGTTACTCTTGGGCCTTCGCAGATACGCAGTATTTT. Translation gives CASSYSWAFADTQYF.

In DNA form, the CDR3 reads TGCGCCAGCAGCTTGGGAGCGGGAAGAGATCGGGGCCACGAGCAGTACTTC. Translated, it gives CASSLGAGRDRGHEQYF. The chain employs TRBV5-1 and TRBJ2-7, with 7 bases lining up with TRBD2. Trimming at V came to 0 bases and at J to 5 bases, leaving 14 bases not matched to a gene. From germline, CDR1 is SGHRS and CDR2 YFSETQ. The CDR3 runs to 17 residues.

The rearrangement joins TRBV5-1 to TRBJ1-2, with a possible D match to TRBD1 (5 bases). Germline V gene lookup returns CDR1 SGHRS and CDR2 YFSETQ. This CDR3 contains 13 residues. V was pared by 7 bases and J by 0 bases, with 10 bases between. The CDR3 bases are TGCGCCAGCCGACCGGACACTAACTATGGCTACACCTTC. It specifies CASRPDTNYGYTF.